This T cell receptor (beta chain) was sequenced during a study of blood T cell repertoires in COVID-19. Study-wide background: Donors in the United States, Italy and Spain gave samples during acute or convalescent COVID-19. Sources were T cells, B-cell-depleted T cells, or PBMCs; the material itself was cDNA or gDNA.

V was cut by 5 bases and J by 12 bases, with 23 bases left in between. The CDR3 loop spans 15 amino acids. The germline gives CDR1 MNHEY, CDR2 SMNVEV (reference sequence). In the original processing: Amplification from reference gene primers served as the basis for estimated nucleated cell counts. Method: immunoSEQ multiplex PCR; TCRdb's copy keeps in-frame clones and lacks some. V and J calls and clone size follow that table, whereas D and trimming were derived from the DNA. The top ten clones hold less than 10% of a sample with over 65,000 clones, around 80% of them seen once. The chain couples TRBV27 to TRBJ2-1; tentatively, D is TRBD1 (5 bases). Sequenced: peripheral blood. The clonotype originates from a human donor in a cohort sampled during active COVID-19. The CDR3 reads CASSPTRIGERRQFF. CDR3 DNA sequence: TGTGCCAGCAGTCCAACCCGTATAGGGGAACGAAGGCAGTTCTTC.